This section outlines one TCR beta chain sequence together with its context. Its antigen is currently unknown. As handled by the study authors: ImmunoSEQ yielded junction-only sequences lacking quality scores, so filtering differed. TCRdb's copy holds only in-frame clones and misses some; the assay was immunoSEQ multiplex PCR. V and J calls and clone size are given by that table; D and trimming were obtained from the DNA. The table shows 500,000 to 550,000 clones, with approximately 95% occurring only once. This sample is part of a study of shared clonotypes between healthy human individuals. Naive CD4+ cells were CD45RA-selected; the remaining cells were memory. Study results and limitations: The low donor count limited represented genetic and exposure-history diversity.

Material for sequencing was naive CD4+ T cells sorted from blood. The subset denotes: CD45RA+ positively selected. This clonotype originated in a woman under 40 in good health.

The CDR3 DNA reads TGCGCCAGCAGCCAAGACACCTCGGGGGAGCTGTTTTTT. It encodes CASSQDTSGELFF. The genes are TRBV4-1 and TRBJ2-2; no firm D call. Germline lookup yields CDR1 MGHRA and CDR2 YSYEKL. V gave up 0 bases and J gave up 8 bases, with 7 bases separating them. The CDR3 totals 13 residues.